The 7 T cell receptor beta chains listed next were all sequenced from one sample in a study of T-cell reconstitution after alpha-beta-depleted transplantation in children. Preparing the TCRbeta library involved the use of unique molecular identifiers. Each CDR3 protein is one row after TCRdb ran MiXCR on the PCR reads. The sample lists 490,000 or so distinct CDR3 sequences; 9.5% to 15% were seen once. The sample consisted of PBMCs from the stem cell graft donor, taken from the stem cell graft. The origin of the receptors is a human donor who donated a stem cell graft to a child with combined immunodeficiency.

The chain recombines TRBV25-1 with TRBJ2-2; no definite D call. The V end lost 2 bases, the J end lost 3 bases, and 7 bases lay between the germline ends. Germline V CDR1 and CDR2: MGHDK, SYGVNS. The CDR3 length is 14 residues. The CDR3 spells CASSEGIDTGELFF. The CDR3 DNA is TGTGCCAGCAGTGAAGGAATCGACACCGGGGAGCTGTTTTTT.

In this sample, this clonotype turned up many times. The V and J genes are TRBV24-1 and TRBJ2-1; D is possibly TRBD1 or TRBD2 (5 bases each). The germline V gene has CDR1 KGHDR and CDR2 SFDVKD. Between the trimmed V and J ends, which lost 9 bases and 4 bases, there was a span of 12 bases. There are 13 residues in the CDR3. This CDR3 reads CATARDGYNEQFF. CDR3 bases: TGTGCCACCGCCAGGGACGGATACAATGAGCAGTTCTTC.

This clonotype was recorded a few times. J is TRBJ2-7 and V is TRBV5-1; 11 bases line up with TRBD2. The junction had 9 bases not matched to a gene; V was cut back by 8 bases and J by 5 bases. Germline values: CDR1 SGHRS, CDR2 YFSETQ. CDR3 length equals 14 residues. The CDR3 DNA reads as TGCGCCAGTCGCCCACTAGCGGGGGACGACGAGCAGTACTTC. Its translation is CASRPLAGDDEQYF.

This clonotype was detected a few times. The V gene is TRBV18, the J gene TRBJ2-1; 10 bases match TRBD2. The CDR3 is made up of 18 amino acids. Trimming cost V 2 bases and J 2 bases; bases outside gene matches: 9. Germline V gene lookup returns CDR1 KGHSH and CDR2 LQKENI. The chain's CDR3 is CASSPVPASGRAYNEQFF. CDR3 bases: TGTGCCAGCTCACCAGTGCCCGCCAGCGGGAGGGCCTACAATGAGCAGTTCTTC. The complete variable domain, with remaining parts taken from reference TRBV18 and TRBJ2-1, reads NAGVMQNPRHLVRRRGQEARLRCSPMKGHSHVYWYRQLPEEGLKFMVYLQKENIIDESGMPKERFSAEFPKEGPSILRIQQVVRGDSAAYFCASSPVPASGRAYNEQFFGPGTRLTVL.

This rearrangement joins TRBV11-3 to TRBJ2-1, with D possibly being TRBD1 or TRBD2 (5 bases each). V lost 4 bases and J 9 bases, leaving 16 bases between the germline ends. This CDR3 region has 14 residues. Germline V gene data show CDR1 as SGHNT and CDR2 as YENEEA. CDR3 protein: CASSSGGWGTEQFF. In nucleotides, the CDR3 is TGTGCCAGCAGCTCCGGCGGATGGGGGACTGAGCAGTTCTTC.

This clonotype was detected many times. The gene calls are TRBV12-3 or TRBV12-4 and TRBJ1-1; D is uncertain. Deletions cut 3 bases from V and 3 bases from J, with 8 bases between. This CDR3 has 13 residues. In DNA form, the CDR3 reads TGTGCCAGCAGTTTGTGGCAGGACACTGAAGCTTTCTTT. Protein product: CASSLWQDTEAFF.

Only a few counts were recorded for this clonotype. The J gene is TRBJ1-5, the V gene TRBV12-3 or TRBV12-4; weak D call: TRBD1 (5 bases). Trimming cost V 5 bases and J 6 bases, with 14 bases left between them. The CDR3 is 14 residues long. CDR3 in amino acids: CASSLGTGTQPQHF. CDR3 nucleotides: TGTGCCAGCAGTCTCGGAACCGGGACTCAGCCCCAGCATTTT.